This T cell receptor (beta chain) came from a study of vaccination and CD4 T cells after COVID-19. The CDR3 runs 13 residues. V lost 6 bases to trimming and J lost 7 bases, with 12 bases between them. Looked up from germline, CDR1 is MNHNS and CDR2 is SASEGT. Sequencing of DNA taken from cultured CD4+ T cells relied on the Oncomine TCR Beta short-read assay. Genomic DNA was isolated from CD4+ T cells that had been cultured. One entry per CDR3 protein, called by TCRdb with MiXCR from the PCR reads. The sample has more than 7,000 distinct CDR3 sequences; over 35% are singletons. In the case of this clonotype: Its antigen is not known.

The treatment was: roughly 11-day PBMC culture with coronavirus spike peptide pools or control peptides (ViraFEST assay). Gathered ahead of the COVID-19 pandemic (2011-2018) were the CD4+ T cells of the unexposed donor. Material for sequencing was CD4+ T cells from blood, cultured in vitro. This receptor was taken from a human donor in good health. The rearrangement joins TRBV6-1 to TRBJ2-2; no clear D gene. Here the CDR3 reads CASSRPGSGELFF. In DNA, the CDR3 is TGTGCCAGCAGCCGCCCGGGTAGCGGGGAGCTGTTTTTT.